The clone carrying this T cell receptor (beta chain) was picked up many times. Its target is not known. This sample was taken from a study of T cells in Graves' hyperthyroidism and ophthalmopathy. The germline CDR1 and CDR2 sequences are SGHTA and FQGTGA. The CDR3 loop spans 13 amino acids. Between the trimmed V and J ends, which lost 5 bases and 4 bases, there was a span of 11 bases. The investigators amplified TCR beta CDR3 regions from RNA transcripts. The TCR CDR3 first-round RT-PCR relied on the HTBI primer set. TCRdb re-derived calls from the multiplex PCR reads in MiXCR, one entry per CDR3 protein. The sample consists of 300,000 to 450,000 distinct CDR3 sequences, approximately 13% of them appearing once. Whole-study findings and limits: The majority of expanded thyroid clonotypes above 0.001 also appeared in blood. Ophthalmopathy was model-predicted a median around seven months pre-onset.

Sequenced: blood. The chain employs TRBV7-3 and TRBJ1-1, with D unclear. This clonotype originated in a young woman with Graves' hyperthyroidism. CDR3 nucleotide sequence: TGTGCCAGCAGCGAGCAGGAGGGCACTGAAGCTTTCTTT. Translating gives CASSEQEGTEAFF.